This is a list of T cell receptor beta chains from one sample in a study of blood T cell repertoires in COVID-19. The assay was immunoSEQ multiplex PCR, and TCRdb's table has in-frame clones only and misses some. The table lists about 28,000 clones, around 72% of them singletons. Source material: peripheral blood. The receptor set was obtained from a boy between 2 and 10 years old with active or convalescent COVID-19. The CDR3 runs from the conserved cysteine through the conserved F or W. The D gene is left open where the match is weak. Clone size is stated in some rows and not others, as once, few, many or a class when expanded.

D,J,size,V,DNA,CDR3
-,TRBJ1-2,few,TRBV27,TGTGCCAGCAGTTTTCGCAAACAGGGATATGCTAACTATGGCTACACCTTC,CASSFRKQGYANYGYTF
-,TRBJ1-1,-,TRBV7-6,TGTGCCAGCAGCCCACAGGCCGCCCTGAGAGAAGCTTTCTTT,CASSPQAALREAFF
-,TRBJ1-6,few,TRBV7-8,TGTGCCAGCAGCTTAGCGCGGAATTCACCCCTCCACTTT,CASSLARNSPLHF
-,TRBJ2-7,-,TRBV28,TGTGCCATCCGTTCGAGGGTACCATCCTACGAGCAGTACTTC,CAIRSRVPSYEQYF
-,TRBJ1-6,once,TRBV7-9,TGTGCCAGCAGCGGGGGGGCCTCCTATAATTCACCCCTCCACTTT,CASSGGASYNSPLHF
-,TRBJ1-2,-,TRBV7-9,TGTGCCAGCAGCTCCCAGTTTAACTATGGCTACACCTTC,CASSSQFNYGYTF
TRBD2,TRBJ2-7,-,TRBV5-4,TGTGCCAGCAGCTTTAGAAGGTCTCGCGGGAGACTTATTTACTACGAGCAGTACTTC,CASSFRRSRGRLIYYEQYF
TRBD1,TRBJ2-6,-,TRBV7-2,TGTGCCAGCAGCTATCCGACAGGGGCTGGGGCCAACGTCCTGACTTTC,CASSYPTGAGANVLTF
-,TRBJ2-5,-,TRBV5-1,TGCGCCAGCAGCTTAACAACACGTGCGACCCAGTACTTC,CASSLTTRATQYF
-,TRBJ1-2,-,TRBV29-1,TGCAGCGTTGTATCAGGCCCTACTTATGGCTACACCTTC,CSVVSGPTYGYTF
TRBD1,TRBJ1-5,-,TRBV19,TGTGCCAGTAGTCTCCGGGACAGGGTAGGGCCCCAGCATTTT,CASSLRDRVGPQHF
-,TRBJ1-2,once,TRBV4-3,TGCGCCAGCAGCCAAGATCTGGGCTCCTATGGCTACACCTTC,CASSQDLGSYGYTF
-,TRBJ2-1,-,TRBV5-1,TGCGCCAGCAGCTTGAAGGCCCAGGGCCACAATGAGCAGTTCTTC,CASSLKAQGHNEQFF
-,TRBJ2-3,few,TRBV13,TGTGCCAGCAGCTTACGGGCTAGCTTCGGGAATACGCAGTATTTT,CASSLRASFGNTQYF
-,TRBJ2-3,-,TRBV29-1,TGCAGCGGACGTTGGGCACAGGGCCGCACAGATACGCAGTATTTT,CSGRWAQGRTDTQYF
TRBD1,TRBJ2-1,-,TRBV27,TGTGCCAGCAGTTTGAGGGGGCGCGCCTACAATGAGCAGTTCTTC,CASSLRGRAYNEQFF
TRBD1,TRBJ1-6,once,TRBV9,TGTGCCAGCAGCATGATGCAGGGGGGTAATTCACCCCTCCACTTT,CASSMMQGGNSPLHF
-,TRBJ1-2,medium-sized,TRBV9,TGTGCCAGCAGCGTATCAGGGTTCTTTGGCTACACCTTC,CASSVSGFFGYTF
TRBD1,TRBJ1-3,-,TRBV25-1,TGTGCCAGCAGTGAATTCGGACAGGGGGCTGGAAACACCATATATTTT,CASSEFGQGAGNTIYF
-,TRBJ2-7,-,TRBV5-4,TGTGCCAGCAGCTTGGGGCTTTTCTACGAGCAGTACTTC,CASSLGLFYEQYF
-,TRBJ2-1,-,TRBV23-1,TGCGCCAGCAGCCTTGAGGGGGATAATGAGCAGTTCTTC,CASSLEGDNEQFF
-,TRBJ2-2,-,TRBV3-1/TRBV3-2,TGTGCCAGCAGCCGACATCAGGGCCGGGAGCTGTTTTTT,CASSRHQGRELFF
TRBD2,TRBJ2-1,-,TRBV28,TGTGCCAGCAGTCCCGGGACTAGCGAATCGGTTGAGCAGTTCTTC,CASSPGTSESVEQFF
TRBD2,TRBJ2-5,-,TRBV4-2,TGTGCCAGCAGCCAAGATTCCAGCGGGGGGGGAGAGACCCAGTACTTC,CASSQDSSGGGETQYF
TRBD2,TRBJ2-1,-,TRBV11-2,TGTGCCAGCAGTCGACCGACTAGCGGGAGGGTAGGATGGGAGCAGTTCTTC,CASSRPTSGRVGWEQFF
TRBD1,TRBJ1-2,-,TRBV18,TGTGCCAGCTCACTCCTTATGGGACAGGGGCCATACGGCTACACCTTC,CASSLLMGQGPYGYTF
TRBD2,TRBJ2-5,-,TRBV6-6,TGTGCCAGCCGGGGGGGGGAGACCCAGTACTTC,CASRGGETQYF
-,TRBJ1-1,-,TRBV6-6,TGTGCCAGCAGTTACGGGGAGATGCCGAACACTGAAGCTTTCTTT,CASSYGEMPNTEAFF
-,TRBJ2-1,-,TRBV4-1,TGCGCCAGCAGCCAAAGGCCGAGCGGCAACTCCTACAATGAGCAGTTCTTC,CASSQRPSGNSYNEQFF
TRBD1,TRBJ1-4,-,TRBV4-1,TGCGCCAGCAGCCTGGGACAGGGGCGTGAAAAACTGTTTTTT,CASSLGQGREKLFF
TRBD2,TRBJ2-1,-,TRBV15,TGTGCCACCAGCAGAGGAGGTAGCGGGGGTGTAAGTAAGCAGTTCTTC,CATSRGGSGGVSKQFF
TRBD1,TRBJ2-7,few,TRBV28,TGTGCCAGCAGGGAAACAGGGGGCCTCGAGCAGTACTTC,CASRETGGLEQYF
-,TRBJ1-6,-,TRBV7-2,TGTGCCAGCAGCTTCGGGGATGCTTCTAATTCACCCCTCCACTTT,CASSFGDASNSPLHF
-,TRBJ1-2,-,TRBV2,TGTGCCAGCAGTGTATCCCCAGGGTACTATGGCTACACCTTC,CASSVSPGYYGYTF
TRBD2,TRBJ2-6,once,TRBV2,TGTGCCAGCAGCGTGAGAGCGGGGGCCTCTGGGGCCAACGTCCTGACTTTC,CASSVRAGASGANVLTF
-,TRBJ1-2,many,TRBV18,TGTGCCAGCTCGTGGGACACTCAATATGGCTACACCTTC,CASSWDTQYGYTF
-,TRBJ1-2,-,TRBV5-1,TGCGCCAGCAGCTTGAACAGCCCTGAAGGCTACACCTTC,CASSLNSPEGYTF
TRBD2,TRBJ2-5,few,TRBV19,TGTGCCAGTAGTACCGCTAGCGGGGGGGCTGAGACCCAGTACTTC,CASSTASGGAETQYF
TRBD2,TRBJ2-7,few,TRBV4-2,TGTGCCAGCAGCCAAGAAGGGGCGGGGGCCTACGAGCAGTACTTC,CASSQEGAGAYEQYF
-,TRBJ2-1,-,TRBV14,TGTGCCAGCAGCCAAGACCCCTCAGCGGCCCCCCGCAATGAGCAGTTCTTC,CASSQDPSAAPRNEQFF
TRBD1,TRBJ2-3,-,TRBV11-2,TGTGCCAGCAGCTTAGGAACCACAGGGGGCGGGAGCACAGATACGCAGTATTTT,CASSLGTTGGGSTDTQYF
TRBD2,TRBJ2-3,-,TRBV3-1/TRBV3-2,TGTGCCAGCAGCCAAGGAAGTTTAAGGCTAGCGGGGCCAGATACGCAGTATTTT,CASSQGSLRLAGPDTQYF
TRBD2,TRBJ2-7,-,TRBV6-2/TRBV6-3,TGTGCCAGCAGTCAACCCCCTAGCGGAACCTACGAGCAGTACTTC,CASSQPPSGTYEQYF
-,TRBJ2-7,-,TRBV5-4,TGTGCCAGCAGCTTGGCGGGACAAAACTACGAGCAGTACTTC,CASSLAGQNYEQYF
-,TRBJ2-1,-,TRBV25-1,TGTGCCAGCAGTCTCCGAAGAGACAGTCAGCAGTTCTTC,CASSLRRDSQQFF
TRBD1,TRBJ1-2,-,TRBV28,TGTGCCAGCAGTTTGACCCCGAGCAGGGGGCTAGGGGGAGGCTACACCTTC,CASSLTPSRGLGGGYTF
TRBD1,TRBJ1-6,-,TRBV9,TGTGCCAGCAGCGTTACAGGGGAATATAGGTCACCCCTCCACTTT,CASSVTGEYRSPLHF
TRBD2,TRBJ2-1,-,TRBV15,TGTGCCACCAGCAGGGGAGATATGCGGGGGGGATCCTACAATGAGCAGTTCTTC,CATSRGDMRGGSYNEQFF
-,TRBJ1-1,medium-sized,TRBV7-6,TGTGCCAGCAGCTATCTACAGAATAGGGGGAACACTGAAGCTTTCTTT,CASSYLQNRGNTEAFF
-,TRBJ2-3,-,TRBV5-1,TGCGCCAGCAGCTTGCAGGGGAAAGATACGCAGTATTTT,CASSLQGKDTQYF
-,TRBJ2-7,-,TRBV2,TGTGCCAGCCTTGATACAGATCCTCCCTACGAGCAGTACTTC,CASLDTDPPYEQYF
-,TRBJ1-2,-,TRBV30,TGTGCCTGGAGAAAGATGGTGGACAGCGGCTACACCTTC,CAWRKMVDSGYTF
TRBD1,TRBJ1-1,-,TRBV15,TGTGCCACCAGCGGACAGGTGGATAGAACTGAAGCTTTCTTT,CATSGQVDRTEAFF
-,TRBJ1-6,once,TRBV6-5,TGTGCCAGCACCCAAATAGGGGGTGGTAATTCACCCCTCCACTTT,CASTQIGGGNSPLHF
TRBD2,TRBJ2-5,-,TRBV5-6,TGTGCCAGCAGCCTTACTAGCGGGGGGGCCATGTGGGAGACCCAGTACTTC,CASSLTSGGAMWETQYF